This TCR beta chain stems from a study of cytomegalovirus exposure and HLA in healthy donors. On this clone: The target antigen is unknown.

General observations from the study: Trimming of TCR beta V- and J-genes showed a link, identified in a later analysis, to a missense DCLRE1C variant.

The study ran its PCR with 60 Vbeta and 13 Jbeta primers. Using immunoSEQ multiplex PCR, the repertoire was profiled, and TCRdb retains in-frame clones only, with some absent. The table lists 150,000 to 200,000 clones, roughly 77% of them singletons. What was sequenced was PBMCs. This receptor was taken from a woman aged 50 to 60 in good health and CMV-seropositive.

For the CDR3, the DNA is TGTGCCAGCTGCGGGGGGCCGGGGGAGACCCAGTACTTC. Translated: CASCGGPGETQYF. This rearrangement joins TRBV9 to TRBJ2-5; 8 positions match TRBD2. After removal of 7 bases from V and 5 bases from J, the junction contained 7 bases not matched to a gene. There are 13 residues in the CDR3. The germline V gene encodes CDR1 SGDLS and CDR2 YYNGEE.